This is a list of T cell receptor beta chains from one sample in a study of PD-1 blockade in classical Hodgkin lymphoma. Profiling relied on immunoSEQ multiplex PCR, and the TCRdb table lists in-frame clones only, not all of them. Of approximately 80,000 clones listed, approximately 91% were seen once; the top ten hold 22%. The sequenced sample was peripheral blood mononuclear cells (PBMCs), obtained at baseline. The source of these receptors is a human donor with classical Hodgkin lymphoma. Each CDR3 is given with its conserved first and last residue. A D gene is named only where the DNA matches it firmly. Size is omitted from some rows. Given values are once, few, many or a class for expanded clones.

18,TRBJ2-5,TRBD1,TRBV25-1,-,CASSAPGQNVILQETQYF,TGTGCCAGCAGTGCACCGGGACAGAACGTAATCCTCCAAGAGACCCAGTACTTC
13,TRBJ2-7,TRBD2,TRBV6-1,-,CASRLAPNYEQYF,TGTGCCAGCAGACTAGCGCCGAACTACGAGCAGTACTTC
13,TRBJ2-5,-,TRBV29-1,-,CSVGRGNQETQYF,TGCAGCGTTGGGCGCGGTAACCAAGAGACCCAGTACTTC
13,TRBJ1-4,-,TRBV14,-,CASSQALGGWLFF,TGTGCCAGCAGCCAAGCCTTGGGGGGTTGGCTGTTTTTT
14,TRBJ2-7,TRBD2,TRBV27,-,CASSGSGRRNEQYF,TGTGCCAGCAGTGGTAGCGGGAGAAGAAACGAGCAGTACTTC
14,TRBJ1-1,TRBD1,TRBV6-5,-,CASSYSGGFTEAFF,TGTGCCAGCAGTTACTCAGGGGGCTTCACTGAAGCTTTCTTT
17,TRBJ1-3,-,TRBV5-5,-,CASSLLPDGLSGNTIYF,TGTGCCAGCAGCTTACTTCCCGACGGACTCTCTGGAAACACCATATATTTT
14,TRBJ2-1,TRBD2,TRBV29-1,-,CSVHSGSLAGEQFF,TGCAGCGTCCATAGCGGGAGCCTAGCCGGTGAGCAGTTCTTC
14,TRBJ2-7,-,TRBV7-6,-,CASSLDARPYEQYF,TGTGCCAGCAGCTTAGACGCACGCCCCTACGAGCAGTACTTC
13,TRBJ1-1,-,TRBV28,-,CASSLRRNTEAFF,TGTGCCAGCAGTTTAAGACGGAACACTGAAGCTTTCTTT
16,TRBJ2-1,-,TRBV6-1,-,CASSERTGPPYNEQFF,TGTGCCAGCAGTGAAAGGACGGGGCCCCCCTACAATGAGCAGTTCTTC
15,TRBJ1-3,-,TRBV9,-,CASSVAEGPGNTIYF,TGTGCCAGCAGCGTAGCCGAGGGGCCCGGAAACACCATATATTTT
15,TRBJ2-7,TRBD1,TRBV7-9,-,CASSSTGGSSYEQYF,TGTGCCAGCAGCTCAACAGGGGGGTCCTCCTACGAGCAGTACTTC
17,TRBJ2-7,-,TRBV6-1,few,CASSERKTTGGRYEQYF,TGTGCCAGCAGTGAACGAAAAACGACAGGCGGACGTTACGAGCAGTACTTC
16,TRBJ1-6,TRBD1,TRBV30,-,CAWSFPDRGMSSPLHF,TGTGCCTGGAGTTTCCCGGACAGGGGGATGAGTTCACCCCTCCACTTT
17,TRBJ2-3,-,TRBV14,-,CASSPRQGREFTDTQYF,TGTGCCAGCAGCCCCCGACAAGGGAGAGAGTTCACCGATACGCAGTATTTT
18,TRBJ2-3,-,TRBV4-1,-,CASSQDQTRRTITDTQYF,TGCGCCAGCAGCCAAGATCAGACTCGACGAACCATCACAGATACGCAGTATTTT
11,TRBJ2-7,-,TRBV29-1,once,CSVDQGPEQYF,TGCAGCGTTGATCAAGGGCCCGAGCAGTACTTC
13,TRBJ2-5,-,TRBV6-5,-,CASTPGSPETQYF,TGTGCCAGCACCCCAGGGAGTCCAGAGACCCAGTACTTC
15,TRBJ1-3,TRBD1,TRBV10-2,-,CASSEWTGSGNTIYF,TGCGCCAGCAGTGAGTGGACAGGCTCTGGAAACACCATATATTTT
15,TRBJ2-4,TRBD2,TRBV30,-,CAWNRGRAFQNIQYF,TGTGCCTGGAACCGCGGGAGGGCGTTCCAAAACATTCAGTACTTC
14,TRBJ2-7,TRBD1,TRBV13,-,CASSLGQGYYEQYF,TGTGCCAGCAGCCTCGGACAGGGCTACTACGAGCAGTACTTC
15,TRBJ1-4,TRBD1,TRBV9,-,CASSAGTGLGEKLFF,TGTGCCAGCAGCGCCGGGACAGGGCTGGGTGAAAAACTGTTTTTT
12,TRBJ1-1,-,TRBV28,once,CAGGGVRTEAFF,TGTGCCGGGGGGGGTGTCAGGACTGAAGCTTTCTTT
15,TRBJ1-1,TRBD1,TRBV19,-,CASSMGQGVSTEAFF,TGTGCCAGTAGTATGGGACAGGGGGTGAGCACTGAAGCTTTCTTT
13,TRBJ1-2,TRBD1,TRBV6-5,few,CASSSDRVGGYTF,TGTGCCAGCAGTTCAGACAGGGTCGGCGGCTACACCTTC
16,TRBJ2-5,TRBD2,TRBV4-3,-,CASSQVLSGKWETQYF,TGCGCCAGCAGCCAAGTATTGAGCGGGAAGTGGGAGACCCAGTACTTC
19,TRBJ2-1,TRBD2,TRBV5-8,-,CASRLLAGGPSWTYNEQFF,TGTGCCAGCAGACTCCTAGCGGGAGGGCCGAGCTGGACCTACAATGAGCAGTTCTTC
15,TRBJ1-4,-,TRBV25-1,-,CASSAPGGAGEKLFF,TGTGCCAGCAGTGCCCCAGGAGGGGCGGGTGAAAAACTGTTTTTT
15,TRBJ2-7,TRBD2,TRBV27,-,CASSFSGRASYEQYF,TGTGCCAGCAGTTTCAGCGGGAGGGCCTCCTACGAGCAGTACTTC
15,TRBJ2-3,TRBD2,TRBV6-5,few,CASSRTSGRSDTQYF,TGTGCCAGCAGCAGGACTAGCGGGAGGTCAGATACGCAGTATTTT
16,TRBJ2-2,TRBD2,TRBV4-2,once,CASSEGSGSLPGELFF,TGTGCCAGCAGCGAGGGGAGCGGGAGCTTACCCGGGGAGCTGTTTTTT
14,TRBJ1-3,-,TRBV28,-,CASTLTGSGNTIYF,TGTGCCAGCACTTTAACAGGTTCTGGAAACACCATATATTTT
15,TRBJ2-1,-,TRBV11-3,-,CASSSPVRGSNEQFF,TGTGCCAGCAGCTCGCCAGTTCGAGGATCCAATGAGCAGTTCTTC
15,TRBJ2-5,-,TRBV6-1,-,CASSDGYRTEETQYF,TGTGCCAGCAGTGATGGGTACCGGACAGAAGAGACCCAGTACTTC
12,TRBJ2-7,-,TRBV7-9,-,CASSPKGYEQYF,TGTGCCAGCAGCCCCAAGGGGTACGAGCAGTACTTC
17,TRBJ2-7,TRBD1,TRBV27,-,CASSLSTRRGRSYEQYF,TGTGCCAGCAGTTTATCGACCCGCAGGGGGCGATCCTACGAGCAGTACTTC
17,TRBJ2-7,-,TRBV18,-,CASSPRRGETGDYEQYF,TGTGCCAGCTCACCACGACGGGGGGAGACAGGAGACTACGAGCAGTACTTC
15,TRBJ1-4,-,TRBV7-6,-,CASSRRTVDNEKLFF,TGTGCCAGCAGCCGGAGGACAGTAGATAATGAAAAACTGTTTTTT
11,TRBJ1-2,TRBD1,TRBV30,-,CALDRAHGYTF,TGTGCCTTAGACAGGGCGCATGGCTACACCTTC
12,TRBJ2-5,-,TRBV7-2,-,CASSLDWETQYF,TGTGCCAGCAGCTTGGATTGGGAGACCCAGTACTTC
16,TRBJ1-5,-,TRBV28,few,CASRYIPAGGNQPQHF,TGTGCCAGCAGATATATCCCGGCGGGCGGCAATCAGCCCCAGCATTTT
15,TRBJ2-7,TRBD2,TRBV27,-,CASSFLASGSYEQYF,TGTGCCAGCAGTTTTTTGGCTAGCGGATCCTACGAGCAGTACTTC